The present entry profiles one T cell receptor beta chain with its context. Germline V gene lookup returns CDR1 SGHNT and CDR2 YENEEA. V lost 5 bases, J lost 2 bases, and 12 bases stayed unmatched. The CDR3 length is 18 residues. Living in roughly 23 US areas, the participants were between 18 and 89 years of age. Measured with immunoSEQ multiplex PCR; TCRdb has only the in-frame clones, and not every one. The sample has under 300,000 clones; about 88% are singletons. This sample was taken from a study of blood T cell repertoires in COVID-19. The V call is TRBV11-3, the J call TRBJ2-5, with TRBD2 matching 12 bases. This sequence was found in a woman in her sixties or seventies in a cohort exposed to, infected with or recovered from COVID-19 (not recorded which). The source material was PBMCs or T cells enriched from blood (not recorded which). The DNA of the CDR3 is TGTGCCAGCAGCACCCCGGCACGGACTAGCGGGATACAAGAGACCCAGTACTTC. Its protein is CASSTPARTSGIQETQYF.